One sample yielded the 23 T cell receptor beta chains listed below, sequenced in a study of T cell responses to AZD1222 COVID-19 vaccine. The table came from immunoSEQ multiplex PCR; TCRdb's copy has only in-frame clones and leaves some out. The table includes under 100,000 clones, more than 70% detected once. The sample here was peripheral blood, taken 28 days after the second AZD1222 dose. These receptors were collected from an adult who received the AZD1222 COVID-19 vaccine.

The CDR3 nucleotides are TGTGCCAGCAGACCCACAGGGGGCCAGGACGAGCAGTACGTC. It translates to CASRPTGGQDEQYV. The chain combines TRBV27 with TRBJ2-7; 9 positions agree with TRBD1. The CDR3 contains 14 residues. Germline V CDR1 and CDR2: MNHEY, SMNVEV (reference sequence). V was clipped by 6 bases and J by 5 bases; unmatched bases: 8.

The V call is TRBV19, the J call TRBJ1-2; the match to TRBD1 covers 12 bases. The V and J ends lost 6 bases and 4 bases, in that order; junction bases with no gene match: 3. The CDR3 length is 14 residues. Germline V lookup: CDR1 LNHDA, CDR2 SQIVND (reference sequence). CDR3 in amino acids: CASSRGQGAYGYTF. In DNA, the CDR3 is TGTGCCAGTAGCAGGGGACAGGGGGCCTATGGCTACACCTTC.

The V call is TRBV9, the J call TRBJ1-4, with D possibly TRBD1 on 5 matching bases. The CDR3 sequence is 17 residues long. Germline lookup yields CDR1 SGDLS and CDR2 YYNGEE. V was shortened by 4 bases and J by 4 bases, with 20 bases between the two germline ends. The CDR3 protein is CASSTRQNPTINEKLFF. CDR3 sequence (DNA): TGTGCCAGCAGCACCCGACAGAACCCTACAATTAATGAAAAACTGTTTTTT.

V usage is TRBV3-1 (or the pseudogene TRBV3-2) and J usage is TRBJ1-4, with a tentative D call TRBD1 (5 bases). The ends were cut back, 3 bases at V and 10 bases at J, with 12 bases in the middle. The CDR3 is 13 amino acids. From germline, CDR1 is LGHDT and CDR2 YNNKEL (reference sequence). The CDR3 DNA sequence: TGTGCCAGCAGCCACGGTCGGGGGGGAAAACTGTTTTTT. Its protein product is CASSHGRGGKLFF.

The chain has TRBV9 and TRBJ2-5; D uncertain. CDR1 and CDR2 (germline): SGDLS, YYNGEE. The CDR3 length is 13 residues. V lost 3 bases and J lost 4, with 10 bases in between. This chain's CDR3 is CASSGLVPETQYF. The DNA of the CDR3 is TGTGCCAGCAGCGGTCTGGTTCCAGAGACCCAGTACTTC.

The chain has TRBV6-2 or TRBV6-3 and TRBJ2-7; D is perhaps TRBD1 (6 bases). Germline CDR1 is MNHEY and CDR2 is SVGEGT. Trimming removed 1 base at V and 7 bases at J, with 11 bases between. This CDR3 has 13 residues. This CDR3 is CASSYYNQGEQYF. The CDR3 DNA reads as TGTGCCAGCAGTTACTACAATCAGGGGGAGCAGTACTTC.

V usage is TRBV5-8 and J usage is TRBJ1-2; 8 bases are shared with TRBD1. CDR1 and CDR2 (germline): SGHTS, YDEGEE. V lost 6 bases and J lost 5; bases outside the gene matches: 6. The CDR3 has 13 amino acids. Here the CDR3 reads CASTEGQVYGYTF. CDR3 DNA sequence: TGTGCCAGCACCGAGGGACAGGTGTATGGCTACACCTTC.

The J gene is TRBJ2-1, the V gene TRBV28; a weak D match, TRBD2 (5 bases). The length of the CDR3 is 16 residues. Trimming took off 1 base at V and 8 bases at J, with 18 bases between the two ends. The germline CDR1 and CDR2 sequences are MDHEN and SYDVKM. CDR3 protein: CASSLFRWRPWDEQFF. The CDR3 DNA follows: TGTGCCAGCAGTTTATTTAGATGGAGGCCCTGGGATGAGCAGTTCTTC.

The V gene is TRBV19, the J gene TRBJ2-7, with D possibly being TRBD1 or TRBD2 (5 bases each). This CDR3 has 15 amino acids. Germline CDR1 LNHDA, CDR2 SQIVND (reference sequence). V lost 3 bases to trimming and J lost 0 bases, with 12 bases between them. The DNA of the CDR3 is TGTGCCAGTAGTATGGGGGACGCCGTCTCCTACGAGCAGTACTTC. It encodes CASSMGDAVSYEQYF.

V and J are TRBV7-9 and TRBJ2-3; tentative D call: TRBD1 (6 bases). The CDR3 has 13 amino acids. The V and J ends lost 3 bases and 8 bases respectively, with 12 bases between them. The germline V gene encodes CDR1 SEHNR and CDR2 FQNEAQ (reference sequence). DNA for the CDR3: TGTGCCAGCAGCTTGGACAGCTTGGGTACGCAGTATTTT. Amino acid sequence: CASSLDSLGTQYF. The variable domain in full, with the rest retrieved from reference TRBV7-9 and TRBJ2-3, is DTGVSQNPRHKITKRGQNVTFRCDPISEHNRLYWYRQTLGQGPEFLTYFQNEAQLEKSRLLSDRFSAERPKGSFSTLEIQRTEQGDSAMYLCASSLDSLGTQYFGPGTRLTVL.

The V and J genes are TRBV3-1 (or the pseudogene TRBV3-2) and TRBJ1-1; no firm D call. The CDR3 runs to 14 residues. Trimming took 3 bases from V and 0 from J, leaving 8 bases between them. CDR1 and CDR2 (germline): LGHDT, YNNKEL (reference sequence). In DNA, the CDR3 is TGTGCCAGCAGCCAGGAAAACATGAACACTGAAGCTTTCTTT. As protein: CASSQENMNTEAFF.

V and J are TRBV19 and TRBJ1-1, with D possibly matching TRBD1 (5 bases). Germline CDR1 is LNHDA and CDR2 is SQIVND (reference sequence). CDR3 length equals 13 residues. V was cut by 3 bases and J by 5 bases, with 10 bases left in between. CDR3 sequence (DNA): TGTGCCAGTAGTATGGAGGGGAGGACTGAAGCTTTCTTT. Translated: CASSMEGRTEAFF. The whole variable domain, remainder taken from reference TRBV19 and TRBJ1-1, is DGGITQSPKYLFRKEGQNVTLSCEQNLNHDAMYWYRQDPGQGLRLIYYSQIVNDFQKGDIAEGYSVSREKKESFPLTVTSAQKNPTAFYLCASSMEGRTEAFFGQGTRLTVV.

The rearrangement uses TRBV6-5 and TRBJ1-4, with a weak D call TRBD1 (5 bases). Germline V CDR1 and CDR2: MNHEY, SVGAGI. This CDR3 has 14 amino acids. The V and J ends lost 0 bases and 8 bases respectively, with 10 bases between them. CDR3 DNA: TGTGCCAGCAGTTACTCAAGGGACGGGGAAAAACTGTTTTTT. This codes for CASSYSRDGEKLFF.

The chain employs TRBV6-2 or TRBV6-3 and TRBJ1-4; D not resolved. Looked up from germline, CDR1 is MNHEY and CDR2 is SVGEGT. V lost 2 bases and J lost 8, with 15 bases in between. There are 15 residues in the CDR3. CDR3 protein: CASSYGEGMGEKLFF. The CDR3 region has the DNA TGTGCCAGCAGTTACGGTGAGGGAATGGGGGAAAAACTGTTTTTT.

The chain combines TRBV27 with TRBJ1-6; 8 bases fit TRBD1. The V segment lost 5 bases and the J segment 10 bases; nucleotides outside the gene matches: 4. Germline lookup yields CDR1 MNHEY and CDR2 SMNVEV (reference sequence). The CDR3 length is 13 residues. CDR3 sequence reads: CASSIGQGSPLHF. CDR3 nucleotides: TGTGCCAGCAGTATCGGACAGGGCTCACCCCTCCACTTT.

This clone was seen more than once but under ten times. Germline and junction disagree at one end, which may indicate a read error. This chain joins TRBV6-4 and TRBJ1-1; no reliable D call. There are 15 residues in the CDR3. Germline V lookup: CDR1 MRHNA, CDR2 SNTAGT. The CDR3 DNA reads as TGTGCCAGCATTGACGGCGGAGGGCAGAACACTGAAGCTTTCTTT. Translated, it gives CASIDGGGQNTEAFF.

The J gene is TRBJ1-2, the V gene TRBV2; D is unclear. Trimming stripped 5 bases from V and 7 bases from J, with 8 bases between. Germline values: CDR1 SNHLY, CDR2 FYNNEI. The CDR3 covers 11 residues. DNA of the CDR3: TGTGCCAGCAGTTCCGTGGGTGGCTACACCTTC. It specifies CASSSVGGYTF.

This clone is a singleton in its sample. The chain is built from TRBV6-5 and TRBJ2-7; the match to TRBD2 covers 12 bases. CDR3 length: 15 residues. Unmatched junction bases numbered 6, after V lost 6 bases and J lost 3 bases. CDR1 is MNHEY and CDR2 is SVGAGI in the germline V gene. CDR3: CASRKGLAGLYEQYV. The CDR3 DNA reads TGTGCCAGCAGAAAAGGACTAGCGGGGCTCTACGAGCAGTACGTC.

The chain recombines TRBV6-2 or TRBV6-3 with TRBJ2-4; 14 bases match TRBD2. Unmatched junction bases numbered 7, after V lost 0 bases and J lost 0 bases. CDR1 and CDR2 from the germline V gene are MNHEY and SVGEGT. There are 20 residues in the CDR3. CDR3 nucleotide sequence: TGTGCCAGCAGTTACTCCCTGACTAGCGGGGGGGCCATAGCCAAAAACATTCAGTACTTC. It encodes CASSYSLTSGGAIAKNIQYF.

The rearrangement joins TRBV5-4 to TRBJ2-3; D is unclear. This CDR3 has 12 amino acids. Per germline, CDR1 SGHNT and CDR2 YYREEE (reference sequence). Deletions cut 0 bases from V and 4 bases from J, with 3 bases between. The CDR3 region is CASSLGADTQYF. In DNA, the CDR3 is TGTGCCAGCAGCTTGGGTGCAGATACGCAGTATTTT.

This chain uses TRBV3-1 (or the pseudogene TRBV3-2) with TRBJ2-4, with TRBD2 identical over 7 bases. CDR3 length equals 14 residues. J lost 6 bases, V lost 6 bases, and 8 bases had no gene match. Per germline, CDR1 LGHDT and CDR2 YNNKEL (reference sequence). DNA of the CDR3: TGTGCCAGCAGGGGCCCTAGCGGACCAAACATTCAGTACTTC. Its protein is CASRGPSGPNIQYF.

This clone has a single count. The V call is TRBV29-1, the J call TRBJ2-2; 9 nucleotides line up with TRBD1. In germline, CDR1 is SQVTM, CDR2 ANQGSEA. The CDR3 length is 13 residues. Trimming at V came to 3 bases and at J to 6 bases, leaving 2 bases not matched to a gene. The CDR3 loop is CSVEGQGSGELFF. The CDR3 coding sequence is TGCAGCGTTGAGGGACAGGGATCCGGGGAGCTGTTTTTT.

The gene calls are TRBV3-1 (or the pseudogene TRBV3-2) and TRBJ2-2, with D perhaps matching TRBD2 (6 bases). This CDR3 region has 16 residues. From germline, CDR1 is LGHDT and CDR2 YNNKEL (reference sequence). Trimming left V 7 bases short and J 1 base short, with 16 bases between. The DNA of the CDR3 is TGTGCCAGCACCCCGAGAAACGGGGGGAACACCGGGGAGCTGTTTTTT. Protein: CASTPRNGGNTGELFF.